What follows are 22 T cell receptor beta chains derived from one specimen sequenced in a study of beta chain features in type 1 diabetes. Study-level points and caveats: All four CD4+ subsets of Type 1 diabetes patients contained TCRB CDR3s that were moderately but significantly shorter.

These receptors are not linked to any known antigen. What was sequenced were expressed TCRB transcripts, since all of the isolated RNA had been reverse transcribed. Assay used: immunoSEQ multiplex PCR; TCRdb lists only in-frame clones, some missing. This sample has 120,000 or so clones; 15% to 20% occur once, and the top ten carry under 2.5%. The sample consisted of central memory CD4+ T cells from blood. The receptor set was obtained from a young man with type 1 diabetes.

V usage is TRBV19 and J usage is TRBJ1-1, with D unresolved. Per the germline V gene, CDR1 is LNHDA and CDR2 is SQIVND (reference sequence). V lost 5 bases, J lost 4 bases, and 11 bases lay in between. The CDR3 is 13 residues long. CDR3 protein: CASSSMVSTEAFF. The CDR3 DNA reads as TGTGCCAGTAGTTCAATGGTCTCCACTGAAGCTTTCTTT.

This clone appeared a few times. The chain carries TRBV4-3 and TRBJ1-4, with a possible D match to TRBD1 (6 bases). Per germline, CDR1 LGHNA and CDR2 YSLEER. This CDR3 is 20 amino acids long. The V end was cut by 0 bases, the J end by 7 bases, with 27 bases between. The CDR3 coding sequence is TGCGCCAGCAGCCAAGACCCCCCCGGCAGGGGAGAGGCTACTGGTGAAAAACTGTTTTTT. Translating it yields CASSQDPPGRGEATGEKLFF.

The chain carries TRBV19 and TRBJ2-6; possible D gene TRBD2, 6 bases. The germline V and J ends were trimmed by 5 bases and 0 bases, with 8 bases remaining between them. CDR1 and CDR2 from the germline V gene are LNHDA and SQIVND (reference sequence). This CDR3 region has 15 residues. CDR3 nucleotide sequence: TGTGCCAGTAGTCGGGACTTCTCTGGGGCCAACGTCCTGACTTTC. Its protein is CASSRDFSGANVLTF.

The V call is TRBV28, the J call TRBJ2-5; TRBD1 aligns across 7 bases. Near its end, the DNA agrees better with TRBJ2-7, so the J call may be wrong. The CDR3 extends over 14 amino acids. From germline, CDR1 is MDHEN and CDR2 SYDVKM. In nucleotides, the CDR3 is TGTGCCAGCGGTAAAGGGGGCCAGTTCAACGAGCAGTACTTC. It translates to CASGKGGQFNEQYF.

This chain uses TRBV4-3 with TRBJ2-5; 7 nucleotides agree with TRBD1. This CDR3 has 14 amino acids. The V and J ends lost 3 bases and 4 bases, in that order; junction bases with no gene match: 5. The V gene's germline CDR1 is LGHNA and CDR2 YSLEER. The CDR3 bases are TGCGCCAGCAGCCACCTGACAGGGTCAGAGACCCAGTACTTC. It codes for CASSHLTGSETQYF.

The chain is built from TRBV7-2 and TRBJ2-4; D is perhaps TRBD1 (6 bases). The CDR3 is 14 residues long. Per germline, CDR1 SGHTA and CDR2 FQGNSA. V lost 5 bases and J 8 bases, leaving 16 bases between the germline ends. The CDR3 loop reads CASSQQGDLDIQYF. CDR3 DNA: TGTGCCAGCAGCCAACAGGGAGATCTTGACATTCAGTACTTC.

This clone came up a few times. The chain combines TRBV5-6 with TRBJ2-7; D is uncertain. Trimming cost V 0 bases and J 4 bases, with 17 bases left between them. CDR3 length: 16 amino acids. From germline, CDR1 is SGHDT and CDR2 YYEEEE. CDR3 DNA sequence: TGTGCCAGCAGCTTGGGGACGAACTGGCCCTCTTACGAGCAGTACTTC. Protein: CASSLGTNWPSYEQYF. The whole variable domain, remainder taken from reference TRBV5-6 and TRBJ2-7, is DAGVTQSPTHLIKTRGQQVTLRCSPKSGHDTVSWYQQALGQGPQFIFQYYEEEERQRGNFPDRFSGHQFPNYSSELNVNALLLGDSALYLCASSLGTNWPSYEQYFGPGTRLTVT.

This chain connects TRBV5-1 to TRBJ1-1; perhaps TRBD1 as D (6 bases). The CDR3 totals 14 residues. Trimming took off 5 bases at V and 2 bases at J, with 13 bases between the two ends. The V gene's germline CDR1 is SGHRS and CDR2 YFSETQ. CDR3 nucleotides: TGCGCCAGCAGGCTGACAGGAGTCAACACTGAAGCTTTCTTT. Its protein product is CASRLTGVNTEAFF.

V is TRBV5-4 and J is TRBJ1-2; D ambiguous. Germline values: CDR1 SGHNT, CDR2 YYREEE (reference sequence). Between the trimmed V and J ends, which lost 2 bases and 3 bases, there was a span of 8 bases. This CDR3 comprises 13 residues. CDR3 DNA: TGTGCCAGCAGCTTTTCTGGGGACTATGGCTACACCTTC. Translation: CASSFSGDYGYTF.

The rearrangement links TRBV2 to TRBJ1-2, with D unresolved. V was shortened by 3 bases and J by 3 bases, with 8 bases between the two germline ends. The CDR3 is made up of 13 amino acids. CDR1 is SNHLY, CDR2 FYNNEI, per germline. The CDR3: CASSEGEYYGYTF. The CDR3 nucleotides read TGTGCCAGCAGTGAGGGAGAATACTATGGCTACACCTTC.

CDR3 region: CASSEGVAAQETQYF. In DNA, the CDR3 is TGTGCCAGCAGTGAAGGGGTAGCGGCCCAAGAGACCCAGTACTTC. J is TRBJ2-5 and V is TRBV25-1; D is possibly TRBD2 (6 bases). The CDR3 spans 15 residues. V was trimmed by 2 bases and J by 1 base, leaving 11 bases between them. Germline V CDR1 and CDR2: MGHDK, SYGVNS.

The chain recombines TRBV30 with TRBJ1-6, with 9 bases aligning to TRBD1. Per the germline V gene, CDR1 is GTSNPN and CDR2 is SVGIG (reference sequence). The CDR3 has 14 residues. J lost 7 bases, V lost 5 bases, and 6 bases had no gene match. The CDR3 is CAWGQGSPNSPLHF. In DNA form, the CDR3 reads TGTGCCTGGGGACAGGGGTCTCCAAATTCACCCCTCCACTTT.

The sample holds a few counts of this clone. The rearrangement joins TRBV19 to TRBJ2-3; 7 bases align to TRBD2. This CDR3 comprises 14 residues. The trim removed 10 bases at V and 2 bases at J, leaving 9 bases unmatched. Germline V gene sequence: CDR1 LNHDA, CDR2 SQIVND (reference sequence). The DNA for the CDR3 is TGTGCCATTTCGCCCGGGAGGACCACAGATACGCAGTATTTT. Amino acid sequence: CAISPGRTTDTQYF.

This clone appeared a few times. The V gene is TRBV10-3, the J gene TRBJ2-1; D might be TRBD1 (6 bases). The CDR3 spans 15 residues. The V and J ends lost 6 bases and 8 bases respectively, with 20 bases between them. CDR1 ENHRY and CDR2 SYGVKD come from the germline V gene. CDR3 in DNA: TGTGCCATCAGCGATTTAGGGGGTAAACTCCATGAGCAGTTCTTC. Protein product: CAISDLGGKLHEQFF.

In its sample, this clone was seen a few times. The V and J genes are TRBV5-1 and TRBJ1-1; TRBD1 agrees at 7 bases. The CDR3 is 15 residues long. The V gene's germline CDR1 is SGHRS and CDR2 YFSETQ. After removal of 1 base from V and 1 base from J, the junction contained 4 bases not matched to a gene. CDR3 nucleotides: TGCGCCAGCAGCTTGACAGGGGAAGGGAACACTGAAGCTTTCTTT. Translated, it gives CASSLTGEGNTEAFF.

This clone appeared a few times. This chain uses TRBV7-6 with TRBJ2-7; 8 bases are a match to TRBD1. CDR1 and CDR2 (germline): SGHVS, FNYEAQ. The CDR3 loop spans 12 amino acids. J lost 6 bases, V lost 4 bases, and 2 bases had no gene match. Here the CDR3 DNA reads TGTGCCAGCAGCTCCGGACAGGGCGAGCAGTACTTC. The encoded protein is CASSSGQGEQYF. Variable domain in full (rest from reference TRBV7-6 and TRBJ2-7): GAGVSQSPRYKVTKRGQDVALRCDPISGHVSLYWYRQALGQGPEFLTYFNYEAQQDKSGLPNDRFSAERPEGSISTLTIQRTEQRDSAMYRCASSSGQGEQYFGPGTRLTVT.

This chain joins TRBV28 and TRBJ2-1, with 7 positions matching TRBD1. V lost 7 bases and J lost 7; bases outside the gene matches: 7. Germline CDR1 and CDR2: MDHEN and SYDVKM. This CDR3 has 13 amino acids. The CDR3 region has the DNA TGTGCCAGCAATCCGGGGACAGCGAATGAGCAGTTCTTC. It is translated as CASNPGTANEQFF.

The V and J genes are TRBV9 and TRBJ2-7; TRBD2 might be the D (6 bases). Germline V gives CDR1 SGDLS, CDR2 YYNGEE. Trimming removed 0 bases at V and 3 bases at J, with 13 bases between. The CDR3 extends over 15 amino acids. In nucleotides, the CDR3 is TGTGCCAGCAGCGTAGGGGGGGACGACCACTACGAGCAGTACTTC. This codes for CASSVGGDDHYEQYF. Supplemented by reference TRBV9 and TRBJ2-7, the full variable domain reads DSGVTQTPKHLITATGQRVTLRCSPRSGDLSVYWYQQSLDQGLQFLIQYYNGEERAKGNILERFSAQQFPDLHSELNLSSLELGDSALYFCASSVGGDDHYEQYFGPGTRLTVT.

This clone turned up a few times. This chain joins TRBV7-9 and TRBJ2-2; 8 positions match TRBD1. V shed 7 bases and J 4 bases; nucleotides not matched to a gene: 8. The CDR3 is 15 amino acids. Germline CDR1 is SEHNR and CDR2 is FQNEAQ (reference sequence). CDR3 coding DNA: TGTGCCAGCACCTCCGGGACAGGTCCCACCGGGGAGCTGTTTTTT. It codes for CASTSGTGPTGELFF.

This clone has more than one count but fewer than ten. CDR3 in amino acids: CAWSVGGIDSPLHF. DNA of the CDR3: TGTGCCTGGAGTGTCGGGGGGATAGATTCACCCCTCCACTTT. The chain couples TRBV30 to TRBJ1-6, with D tentatively TRBD1 (5 bases). The CDR3 contains 14 residues. With 0 bases removed from V and 8 bases from J, the gap between germline ends came to 11 bases. CDR1 is GTSNPN, CDR2 SVGIG, per germline (reference sequence). Full variable domain (missing parts from reference TRBV30 and TRBJ1-6): SQTIHQWPATLVQPVGSPLSLECTVEGTSNPNLYWYRQAAGRGLQLLFYSVGIGQISSEVPQNLSASRPQDRQFILSSKKLLLSDSGFYLCAWSVGGIDSPLHFGNGTRLTVT.

This sequence joins TRBV9 and TRBJ2-1; 11 nucleotides align to TRBD2. The V segment lost 4 bases and the J segment 8 bases; nucleotides outside the gene matches: 11. Germline CDR1 reads SGDLS; CDR2 reads YYNGEE. CDR3 length equals 16 residues. The CDR3 coding sequence is TGTGCCAGCAGCTTTAGCGGGGGGGCCGCCGTGTATGAGCAGTTCTTC. Translating it yields CASSFSGGAAVYEQFF.

This clone was detected only a few times. The gene calls are TRBV2 and TRBJ1-4, with D possibly TRBD1 on 5 matching bases. The CDR3 extends over 14 amino acids. The V and J ends lost 2 bases and 8 bases respectively, with 12 bases between them. Germline values: CDR1 SNHLY, CDR2 FYNNEI. The CDR3 reads CASSEMTAGEKLFF. CDR3 coding DNA: TGTGCCAGCAGTGAAATGACAGCGGGGGAAAAACTGTTTTTT.